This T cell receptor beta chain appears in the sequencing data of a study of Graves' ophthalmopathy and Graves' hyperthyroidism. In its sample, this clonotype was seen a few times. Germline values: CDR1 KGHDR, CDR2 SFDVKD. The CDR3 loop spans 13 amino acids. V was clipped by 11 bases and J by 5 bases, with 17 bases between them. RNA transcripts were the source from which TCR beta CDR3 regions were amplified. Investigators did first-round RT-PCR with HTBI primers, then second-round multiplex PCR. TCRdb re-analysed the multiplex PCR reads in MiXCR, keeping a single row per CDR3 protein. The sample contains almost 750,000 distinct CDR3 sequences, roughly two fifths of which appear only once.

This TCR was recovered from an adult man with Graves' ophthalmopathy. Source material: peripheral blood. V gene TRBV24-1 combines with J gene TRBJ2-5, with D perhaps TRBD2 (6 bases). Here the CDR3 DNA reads TGTGCCAGCAGCCTAGGGGACTGGGAGACCCAGTACTTC. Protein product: CASSLGDWETQYF.